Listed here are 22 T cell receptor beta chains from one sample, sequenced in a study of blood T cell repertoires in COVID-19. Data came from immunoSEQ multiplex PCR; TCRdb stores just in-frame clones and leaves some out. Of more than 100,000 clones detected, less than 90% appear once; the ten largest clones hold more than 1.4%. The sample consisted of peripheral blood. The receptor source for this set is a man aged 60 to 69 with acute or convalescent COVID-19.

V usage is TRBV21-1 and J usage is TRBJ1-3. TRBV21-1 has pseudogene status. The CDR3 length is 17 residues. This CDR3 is CASSNPPNGGSGNTIYF. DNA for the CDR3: TGTGCCAGCAGCAATCCTCCCAACGGAGGATCTGGAAACACCATATATTTT.

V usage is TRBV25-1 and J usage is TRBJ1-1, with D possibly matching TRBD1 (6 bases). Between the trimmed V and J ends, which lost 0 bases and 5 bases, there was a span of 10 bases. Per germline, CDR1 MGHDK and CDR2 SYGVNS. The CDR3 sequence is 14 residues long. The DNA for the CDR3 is TGTGCCAGCAGTGAATACGGGGGGCTTACTGAAGCTTTCTTT. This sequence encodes CASSEYGGLTEAFF.

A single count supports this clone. The CDR3 DNA follows: TGTGCCAGCACCGCGACGGGTTCCTCTGGAAACACCATATATTTT. Encoded protein: CASTATGSSGNTIYF. This chain links TRBV6-5 with TRBJ1-3, with unresolved D. Germline V gene sequence: CDR1 MNHEY, CDR2 SVGAGI. With 7 bases removed from V and 0 bases from J, the gap between germline ends came to 13 bases. The length of the CDR3 is 15 residues.

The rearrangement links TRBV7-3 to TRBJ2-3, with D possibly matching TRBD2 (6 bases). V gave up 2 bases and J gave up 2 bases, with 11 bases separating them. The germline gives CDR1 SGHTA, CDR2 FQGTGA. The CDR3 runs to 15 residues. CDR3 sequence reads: CASSLAGPNTDTQYF. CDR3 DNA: TGTGCCAGCAGCTTAGCGGGGCCTAACACAGATACGCAGTATTTT.

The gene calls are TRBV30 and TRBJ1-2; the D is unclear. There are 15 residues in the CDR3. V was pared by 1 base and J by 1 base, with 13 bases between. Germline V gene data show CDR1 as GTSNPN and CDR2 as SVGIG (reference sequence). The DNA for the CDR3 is TGTGCCTGGAGTGCTGGCAGGCACCTTAACTATGGCTACACCTTC. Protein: CAWSAGRHLNYGYTF.

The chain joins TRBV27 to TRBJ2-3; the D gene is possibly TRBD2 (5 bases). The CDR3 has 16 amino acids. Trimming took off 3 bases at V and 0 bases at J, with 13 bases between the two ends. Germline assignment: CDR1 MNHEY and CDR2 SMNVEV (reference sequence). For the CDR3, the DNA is TGTGCCAGCAGTTTTTGGCGGGCTCCTAGCACAGATACGCAGTATTTT. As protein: CASSFWRAPSTDTQYF.

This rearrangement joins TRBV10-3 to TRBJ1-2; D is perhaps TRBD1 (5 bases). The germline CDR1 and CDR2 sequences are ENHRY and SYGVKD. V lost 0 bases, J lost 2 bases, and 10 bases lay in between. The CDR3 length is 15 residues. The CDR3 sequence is CAISESFQGNYGYTF. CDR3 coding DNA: TGTGCCATCAGTGAGTCGTTCCAGGGAAACTATGGCTACACCTTC.

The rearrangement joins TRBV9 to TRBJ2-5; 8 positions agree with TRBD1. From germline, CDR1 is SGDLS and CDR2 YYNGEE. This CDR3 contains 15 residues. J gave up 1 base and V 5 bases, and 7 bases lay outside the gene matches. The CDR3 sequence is CASSPRTGSQETQYF. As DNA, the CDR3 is TGTGCCAGCAGTCCGAGGACAGGGTCCCAAGAGACCCAGTACTTC. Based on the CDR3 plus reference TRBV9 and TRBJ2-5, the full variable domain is DSGVTQTPKHLITATGQRVTLRCSPRSGDLSVYWYQQSLDQGLQFLIQYYNGEERAKGNILERFSAQQFPDLHSELNLSSLELGDSALYFCASSPRTGSQETQYFGPGTRLLVL.

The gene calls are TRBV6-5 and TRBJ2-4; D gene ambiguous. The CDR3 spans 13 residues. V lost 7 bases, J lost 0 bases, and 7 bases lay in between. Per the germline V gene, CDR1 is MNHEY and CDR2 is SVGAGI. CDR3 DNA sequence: TGTGCCAGCATAGCACTAGCCAAAAACATTCAGTACTTC. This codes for CASIALAKNIQYF.

CDR3 coding DNA: TGTGCCAGCAGCTCTCAGATCTCTTGGTCCTATAATTCACCCCTCCACTTT. Translating gives CASSSQISWSYNSPLHF. The gene calls are TRBV7-2 and TRBJ1-6; D remains unclear. Germline loops: CDR1 SGHTA, CDR2 FQGNSA. This CDR3 comprises 17 residues. Trimming took off 4 bases at V and 1 base at J, with 14 bases between the two ends.

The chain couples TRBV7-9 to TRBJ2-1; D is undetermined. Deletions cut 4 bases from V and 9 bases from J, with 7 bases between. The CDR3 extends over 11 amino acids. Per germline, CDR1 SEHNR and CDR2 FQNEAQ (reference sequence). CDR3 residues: CASSSGPEQFF. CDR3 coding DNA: TGTGCCAGCAGCTCAGGTCCTGAGCAGTTCTTC.

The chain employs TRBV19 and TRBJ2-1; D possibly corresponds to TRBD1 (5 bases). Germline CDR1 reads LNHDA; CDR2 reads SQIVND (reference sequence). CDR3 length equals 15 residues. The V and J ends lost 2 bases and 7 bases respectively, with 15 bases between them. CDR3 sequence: CASSISGRVGNEQFF. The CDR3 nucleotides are TGTGCCAGTAGTATATCAGGCAGGGTGGGGAATGAGCAGTTCTTC.

The CDR3 DNA reads TGTGCCAGCAGTGTCGGTGGAGCTGCGAACACCGGGGAGCTGTTTTTT. This codes for CASSVGGAANTGELFF. The chain recombines TRBV2 with TRBJ2-2; D not resolved. This CDR3 contains 16 residues. The V gene lost 4 bases and the J gene lost 0 bases, with 12 bases spanning the gap. CDR1 is SNHLY, CDR2 FYNNEI, per germline.

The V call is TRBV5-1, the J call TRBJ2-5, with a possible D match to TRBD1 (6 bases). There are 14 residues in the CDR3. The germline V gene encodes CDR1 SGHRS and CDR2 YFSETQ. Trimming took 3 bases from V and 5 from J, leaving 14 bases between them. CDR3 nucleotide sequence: TGCGCCAGCAGCTCCGCCTGGGGGCCGGAGACCCAGTACTTC. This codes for CASSSAWGPETQYF.

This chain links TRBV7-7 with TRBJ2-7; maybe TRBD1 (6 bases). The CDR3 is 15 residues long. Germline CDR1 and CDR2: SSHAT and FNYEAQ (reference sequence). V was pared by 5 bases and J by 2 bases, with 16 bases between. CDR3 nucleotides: TGTGCCAGCAGCCAGAGTCCCGGGACAACCTACGAGCAGTACTTC. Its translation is CASSQSPGTTYEQYF.

Here the CDR3 reads CASSIGRLETQYF. DNA of the CDR3: TGTGCCAGTAGTATAGGGCGGCTAGAGACCCAGTACTTC. This chain uses TRBV19 with TRBJ2-5; D is unresolved. V was pared by 1 base and J by 4 bases, with 7 bases between. CDR1 and CDR2 from the germline V gene are LNHDA and SQIVND (reference sequence). The CDR3 is made up of 13 amino acids.

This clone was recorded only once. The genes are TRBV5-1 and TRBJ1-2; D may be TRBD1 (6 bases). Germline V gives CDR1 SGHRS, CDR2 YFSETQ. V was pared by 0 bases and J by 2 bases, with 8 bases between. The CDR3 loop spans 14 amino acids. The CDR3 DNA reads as TGCGCCAGCAGCTTGGAGCAGGGGAACTATGGCTACACCTTC. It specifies CASSLEQGNYGYTF.

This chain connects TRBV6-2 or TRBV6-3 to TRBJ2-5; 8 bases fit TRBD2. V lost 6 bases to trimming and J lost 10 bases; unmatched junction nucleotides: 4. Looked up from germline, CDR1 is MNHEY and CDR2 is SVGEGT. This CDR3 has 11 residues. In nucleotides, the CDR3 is TGTGCCAGCAGCTTCGGGGGGGGCCAGTACTTC. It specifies CASSFGGGQYF.

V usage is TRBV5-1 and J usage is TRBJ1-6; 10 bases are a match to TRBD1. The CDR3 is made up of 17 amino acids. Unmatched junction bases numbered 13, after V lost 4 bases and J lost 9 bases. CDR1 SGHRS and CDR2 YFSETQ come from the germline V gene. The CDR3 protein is CASSRAGTGDITSPLHF. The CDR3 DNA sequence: TGCGCCAGCAGCCGAGCCGGGACAGGGGATATTACTTCACCCCTCCACTTT.

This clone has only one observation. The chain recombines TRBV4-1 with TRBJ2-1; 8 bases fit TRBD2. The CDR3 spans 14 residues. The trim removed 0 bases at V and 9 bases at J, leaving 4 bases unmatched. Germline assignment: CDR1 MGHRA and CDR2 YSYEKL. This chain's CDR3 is CASSQERLASEQFF. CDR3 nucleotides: TGCGCCAGCAGCCAAGAAAGACTAGCGAGTGAGCAGTTCTTC.

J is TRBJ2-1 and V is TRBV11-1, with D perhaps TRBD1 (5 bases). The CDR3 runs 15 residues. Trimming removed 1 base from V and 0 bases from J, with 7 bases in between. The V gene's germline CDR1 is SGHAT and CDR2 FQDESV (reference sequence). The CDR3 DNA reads TGTGCCAGCAGCTTAGAAAGGGGCTCCTACAATGAGCAGTTCTTC. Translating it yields CASSLERGSYNEQFF.

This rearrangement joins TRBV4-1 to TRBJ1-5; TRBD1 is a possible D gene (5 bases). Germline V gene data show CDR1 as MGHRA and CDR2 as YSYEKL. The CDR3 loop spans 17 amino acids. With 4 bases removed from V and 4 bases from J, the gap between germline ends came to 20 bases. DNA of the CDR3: TGCGCCAGCAGCCGCACCGATGTAGGGGCCTCAAATCAGCCCCAGCATTTT. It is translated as CASSRTDVGASNQPQHF.